Shown below are 25 T cell receptor beta chains from a single sample sequenced in a study of identical twins. MiXCR was run by TCRdb on the 5' RACE reads, yielding one entry per CDR3 protein. Among under 350,000 distinct CDR3 sequences listed, 9.5% were seen once. This same sample was also part of a study on yellow fever vaccine responses in identical twins.

The sequencing sample was made of CD8+ T cells sorted from blood. These receptors originate from a woman under 30 in good health.

This clonotype was recorded many times. The rearrangement joins TRBV6-5 to TRBJ2-1; 9 positions agree with TRBD2. With 0 bases clipped from V and 5 bases from J, the junction kept 11 bases outside the gene matches. The CDR3 is 18 residues long. Germline CDR1 reads MNHEY; CDR2 reads SVGAGI. The CDR3 region has the DNA TGTGCCAGCAGTTACTCCAACAGTCTAGCGGGGTGGCACAATGAGCAGTTCTTC. Translating gives CASSYSNSLAGWHNEQFF.

This clonotype was found many times. The rearrangement joins TRBV29-1 to TRBJ2-1, with 7 bases aligning to TRBD1. Germline V gene lookup returns CDR1 SQVTM and CDR2 ANQGSEA. The CDR3 sequence is 15 residues long. Trimming took 6 bases from V and 3 from J; bases not matched to a gene: 11. CDR3 amino acids: CSVDGTDLFYNEQFF. CDR3 DNA sequence: TGCAGCGTGGATGGGACAGACCTATTCTACAATGAGCAGTTCTTC.

A few counts support this clonotype. The chain couples TRBV7-9 to TRBJ2-5; the match to TRBD1 covers 7 bases. The germline V gene encodes CDR1 SEHNR and CDR2 FQNEAQ (reference sequence). The V segment lost 4 bases and the J segment 2 bases; nucleotides outside the gene matches: 7. The CDR3 length is 15 residues. The DNA of the CDR3 is TGTGCCAGCAGCTCCCCGACAGGGACACAAGAGACCCAGTACTTC. Translation: CASSSPTGTQETQYF.

At least ten counts were recorded for this clonotype. This chain uses TRBV12-3 or TRBV12-4 with TRBJ2-3; D is possibly TRBD2 (6 bases). V was clipped by 5 bases and J by 4 bases, with 10 bases between them. CDR3 length equals 13 residues. In DNA form, the CDR3 reads TGTGCCAGCAGTCCCAGGGACTCAGATACGCAGTATTTT. This codes for CASSPRDSDTQYF.

The chain is built from TRBV25-1 and TRBJ2-7; a weak D match, TRBD1 (6 bases). This CDR3 is 14 amino acids long. The germline gives CDR1 MGHDK, CDR2 SYGVNS. Deletions cut 4 bases from V and 2 bases from J, with 12 bases between. CDR3 amino acids: CASSAGTLAYEQYF. The CDR3, as DNA: TGTGCCAGCAGTGCCGGGACACTTGCCTACGAGCAGTACTTC.

The chain combines TRBV19 with TRBJ2-5, with a tentative D call TRBD2 (9 bases). CDR3 length: 20 residues. Germline CDR1 and CDR2: LNHDA and SQIVND (reference sequence). Between the trimmed V and J ends, which lost 2 bases and 5 bases, there was a span of 30 bases. The CDR3 protein is CASSIWQGAQQGLASETQYF. CDR3 DNA: TGTGCCAGTAGTATATGGCAGGGGGCTCAACAGGGACTAGCCTCGGAGACCCAGTACTTC.

In this sample, this clonotype turned up a few times. The rearrangement links TRBV3-1 to TRBJ2-5, with 9 bases matching TRBD1. After removal of 6 bases from V and 3 bases from J, the junction contained 2 bases not matched to a gene. The length of the CDR3 is 13 residues. Germline CDR1 and CDR2: LGHDT and YNNKEL (reference sequence). The CDR3 sequence: CASRRQGEETQYF. For the CDR3, the DNA is TGTGCCAGCAGACGACAGGGGGAAGAGACCCAGTACTTC.

In its sample, this clonotype was seen a few times. The chain couples TRBV4-1 to TRBJ2-3; 10 bases are a match to TRBD2. Trimming at V came to 0 bases and at J to 5 bases, leaving 8 bases not matched to a gene. This CDR3 comprises 17 residues. CDR1 is MGHRA, CDR2 YSYEKL, per germline. CDR3 bases: TGCGCCAGCAGCCAAGAGGGCGAACTAGCGGGATTAGATACGCAGTATTTT. Amino acids: CASSQEGELAGLDTQYF.

In this sample, this clonotype turned up many times. This chain uses TRBV29-1 with TRBJ2-7; unclear D gene. Trimming took 3 bases from V and 0 from J, leaving 6 bases between them. Germline values: CDR1 SQVTM, CDR2 ANQGSEA. This CDR3 is 12 amino acids long. CDR3 amino acids: CSVESSSYEQYF. The CDR3 DNA is TGCAGCGTTGAGAGTAGCTCCTACGAGCAGTACTTC.

J is TRBJ2-7 and V is TRBV7-9; D might be TRBD1 (6 bases). With 1 base removed from V and 9 bases from J, the gap between germline ends came to 10 bases. CDR1 is SEHNR and CDR2 is FQNEAQ in the germline V gene (reference sequence). The CDR3 runs to 12 residues. This chain's CDR3 is CASSLEQGAQYF. CDR3 DNA sequence: TGTGCCAGCAGCTTAGAACAGGGAGCGCAGTACTTC.

This clonotype appeared a few times. V is TRBV27 and J is TRBJ2-7; D is undetermined. The ends were cut back, 2 bases at V and 3 bases at J, with 8 bases in the middle. The length of the CDR3 is 13 residues. Germline values: CDR1 MNHEY, CDR2 SMNVEV (reference sequence). CDR3 sequence reads: CASSLARHYEQYF. CDR3 coding DNA: TGTGCCAGCAGTTTAGCTCGGCACTACGAGCAGTACTTC.

The DNA of the CDR3 is TGTGCCAGCAGTTTGCGGGAGGACTCTGGAGAGACCCAGTACTTC. It codes for CASSLREDSGETQYF. The chain uses TRBV6-2 or TRBV6-3 and TRBJ2-5, with 8 bases fitting TRBD2. Germline CDR1 reads MNHEY; CDR2 reads SVGEGT. The junction had 8 bases not matched to a gene; V was cut back by 4 bases and J by 4 bases. This CDR3 contains 15 residues.

The sample holds many counts of this clonotype. This sequence joins TRBV29-1 and TRBJ2-7; perhaps TRBD1 as D (6 bases). Germline-derived CDR1 and CDR2 are SQVTM and ANQGSEA. V lost 0 bases to trimming and J lost 3 bases, with 12 bases between them. The CDR3 consists of 14 residues. The CDR3 protein is CSVEDSDRFYEQYF. CDR3 nucleotides: TGCAGCGTTGAAGATAGCGACAGGTTCTACGAGCAGTACTTC.

This clonotype was recorded many times. CDR3 in DNA: TGTGCCAGCAGCTTATCCAGCTCCTACAATGAGCAGTTCTTC. This encodes CASSLSSSYNEQFF. This chain joins TRBV11-2 and TRBJ2-1; D gene unclear. The CDR3 length is 14 residues. The germline CDR1 and CDR2 sequences are SGHAT and FQNNGV. V dropped 2 bases and J dropped 0 bases, with 5 bases sitting between them.

This clonotype was seen ten or more times. The V call is TRBV11-1, the J call TRBJ2-7; no reliable D call. The CDR3 runs 16 residues. Germline CDR1 SGHAT, CDR2 FQDESV (reference sequence). V dropped 1 base and J dropped 0 bases, with 13 bases sitting between them. This chain's CDR3 is CASSLVRNPHSYEQYF. CDR3 bases: TGTGCCAGCAGCTTAGTCAGGAACCCACACTCCTACGAGCAGTACTTC.

The chain joins TRBV6-4 to TRBJ1-5; D gene uncertain. The CDR3 is made up of 16 amino acids. V was pared by 2 bases and J by 7 bases, with 18 bases between. In germline, CDR1 is MRHNA, CDR2 SNTAGT. In DNA form, the CDR3 reads TGTGCCAGCAGTGACGTGTTTGCGGGGATTGACCAGCCCCAGCATTTT. It specifies CASSDVFAGIDQPQHF.

The V gene is TRBV24-1, the J gene TRBJ2-1; D call uncertain. V was cut by 4 bases and J by 4 bases, with 10 bases left in between. The CDR3 contains 14 residues. CDR1 KGHDR and CDR2 SFDVKD come from the germline V gene. Here the CDR3 DNA reads TGTGCCACCAGTGACCTGACACTATACAATGAGCAGTTCTTC. As protein: CATSDLTLYNEQFF.

This clonotype was detected many times. The rearrangement joins TRBV5-6 to TRBJ2-3; TRBD1 is a possible D gene (5 bases). Germline lookup yields CDR1 SGHDT and CDR2 YYEEEE. V lost 3 bases and J 6 bases, leaving 23 bases between the germline ends. The CDR3 length is 17 residues. The CDR3 loop is CASSSIFLGELPDTQYF. The CDR3 nucleotides are TGTGCCAGCAGCTCGATATTTTTAGGGGAACTCCCCGATACGCAGTATTTT.

This clonotype was recorded at least ten times. CDR3 in DNA: TGTGCCAGCAGCTTGTGGGGGACCTACGAGCAGTACTTC. Residues: CASSLWGTYEQYF. The chain carries TRBV5-6 and TRBJ2-7; D tentatively fits TRBD1 or TRBD2 (5 bases each). Germline-derived CDR1 and CDR2 are SGHDT and YYEEEE. The CDR3 length is 13 residues. V was cut by 1 base and J by 2 bases, with 7 bases left in between.

CDR3 nucleotide sequence: TGCGCCAGCAGGGGACAGGGGGGAGATACGCAGTATTTT. Translated: CASRGQGGDTQYF. The rearrangement uses TRBV4-1 and TRBJ2-3; 11 bases map to TRBD1. V lost 6 bases and J lost 5; bases outside the gene matches: 1. The length of the CDR3 is 13 residues. CDR1 is MGHRA and CDR2 is YSYEKL in the germline V gene.

This clonotype was observed a few times. V is TRBV3-1 and J is TRBJ2-5; 9 bases align to TRBD2. This CDR3 has 15 residues. Trimming took 2 bases from V and 5 from J; bases not matched to a gene: 6. CDR1 and CDR2 (germline): LGHDT, YNNKEL (reference sequence). This CDR3 reads CASSQSLAGWETQYF. As DNA, the CDR3 is TGTGCCAGCAGCCAATCTCTAGCGGGGTGGGAGACCCAGTACTTC.

The table lists this clonotype with many counts. The V gene is TRBV20-1, the J gene TRBJ1-1; D is unresolved. The germline V gene has CDR1 DFQATT and CDR2 SNEGSKA (reference sequence). The CDR3 is made up of 13 amino acids. Deletions cut 1 base from V and 4 bases from J, with 10 bases between. The CDR3 DNA is TGCAGTGCTAGAGCGCAGTGGAGCACTGAAGCTTTCTTT. As protein: CSARAQWSTEAFF.

This clonotype was detected a few times. This rearrangement joins TRBV9 to TRBJ1-4, with D possibly TRBD1 on 6 matching bases. Germline CDR1 SGDLS, CDR2 YYNGEE. Trimming removed 4 bases at V and 7 bases at J, with 11 bases between. CDR3 length: 13 amino acids. The CDR3, as DNA: TGTGCCAGCAGCCGAGGGGGGTTTGAAAAACTGTTTTTT. Translation: CASSRGGFEKLFF. The full variable domain, completed using reference TRBV9 and TRBJ1-4, is DSGVTQTPKHLITATGQRVTLRCSPRSGDLSVYWYQQSLDQGLQFLIQYYNGEERAKGNILERFSAQQFPDLHSELNLSSLELGDSALYFCASSRGGFEKLFFGSGTQLSVL.

This chain uses TRBV20-1 with TRBJ2-5; 13 bases are shared with TRBD2. Germline values: CDR1 DFQATT, CDR2 SNEGSKA (reference sequence). The CDR3 runs 14 residues. The junction had 5 bases not matched to a gene; V was cut back by 6 bases and J by 4 bases. CDR3 protein: CSAGLAGPRETQYF. For the CDR3, the DNA is TGCAGTGCGGGACTAGCGGGGCCTCGAGAGACCCAGTACTTC.

This clonotype was recorded once. V gene TRBV19 combines with J gene TRBJ1-2; D perhaps matches TRBD1 (6 bases). Germline CDR1 is LNHDA and CDR2 is SQIVND (reference sequence). The V end lost 10 bases, the J end lost 4 bases, and 19 bases lay between the germline ends. The CDR3 loop spans 14 amino acids. DNA for the CDR3: TGTGCCACCCAAGGGGGGGCTCCAGGCTATGGCTACACCTTC. Its translation is CATQGGAPGYGYTF.